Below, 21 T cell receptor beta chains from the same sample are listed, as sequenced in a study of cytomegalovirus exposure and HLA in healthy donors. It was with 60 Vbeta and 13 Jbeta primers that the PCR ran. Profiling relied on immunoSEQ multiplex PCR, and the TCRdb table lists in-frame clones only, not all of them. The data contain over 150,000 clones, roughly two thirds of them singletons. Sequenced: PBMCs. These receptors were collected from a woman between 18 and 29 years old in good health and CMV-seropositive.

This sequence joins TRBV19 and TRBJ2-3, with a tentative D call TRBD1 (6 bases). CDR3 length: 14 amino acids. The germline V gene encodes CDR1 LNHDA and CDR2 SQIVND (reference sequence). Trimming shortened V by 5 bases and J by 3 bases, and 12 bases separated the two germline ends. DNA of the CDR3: TGTGCCAGTAGTGGGCACAGGGAGACAGATACGCAGTATTTT. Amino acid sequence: CASSGHRETDTQYF.

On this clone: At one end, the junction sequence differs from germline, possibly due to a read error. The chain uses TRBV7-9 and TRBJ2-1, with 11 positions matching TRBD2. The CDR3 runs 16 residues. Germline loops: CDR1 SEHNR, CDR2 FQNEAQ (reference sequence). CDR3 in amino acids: CSSSSRLAGRYNEQFF. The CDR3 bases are TGTTCCAGCAGTTCTCGACTAGCGGGGCGATACAATGAGCAGTTCTTC.

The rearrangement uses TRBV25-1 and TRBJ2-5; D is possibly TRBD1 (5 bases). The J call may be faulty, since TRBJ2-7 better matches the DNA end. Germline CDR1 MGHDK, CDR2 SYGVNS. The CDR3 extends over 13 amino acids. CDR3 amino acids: CASFADSSYEQYF. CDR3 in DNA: TGTGCCAGCTTTGCCGACAGCTCCTACGAGCAGTACTTC.

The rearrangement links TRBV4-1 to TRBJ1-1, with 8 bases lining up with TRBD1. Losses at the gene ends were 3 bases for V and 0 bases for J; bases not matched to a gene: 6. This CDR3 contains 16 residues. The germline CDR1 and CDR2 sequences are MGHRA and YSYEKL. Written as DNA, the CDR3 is TGCGCCAGCAGCCACGGCCGGGACAGGCTGAACACTGAAGCTTTCTTT. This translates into CASSHGRDRLNTEAFF.

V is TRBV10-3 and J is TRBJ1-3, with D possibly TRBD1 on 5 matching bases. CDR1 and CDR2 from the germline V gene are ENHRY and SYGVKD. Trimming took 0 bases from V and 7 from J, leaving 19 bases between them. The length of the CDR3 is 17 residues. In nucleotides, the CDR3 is TGTGCCATCAGTGAGTCGGGCGGGGACGCCTCAGCGAACACCATATATTTT. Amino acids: CAISESGGDASANTIYF.

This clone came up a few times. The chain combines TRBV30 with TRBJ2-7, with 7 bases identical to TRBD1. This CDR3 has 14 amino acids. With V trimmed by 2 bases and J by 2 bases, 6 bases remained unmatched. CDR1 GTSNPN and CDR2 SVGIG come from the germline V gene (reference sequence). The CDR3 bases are TGTGCCTGGAGTCGGACAGGCAATGCCTACGAGCAGTACTTC. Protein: CAWSRTGNAYEQYF.

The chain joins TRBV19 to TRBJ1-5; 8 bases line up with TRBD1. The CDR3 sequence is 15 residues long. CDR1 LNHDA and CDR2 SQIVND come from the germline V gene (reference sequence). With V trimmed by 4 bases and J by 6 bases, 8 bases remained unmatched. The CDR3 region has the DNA TGTGCCAGTAGTAACGACAGGGGATCGGGTCAGCCCCAGCATTTT. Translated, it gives CASSNDRGSGQPQHF.

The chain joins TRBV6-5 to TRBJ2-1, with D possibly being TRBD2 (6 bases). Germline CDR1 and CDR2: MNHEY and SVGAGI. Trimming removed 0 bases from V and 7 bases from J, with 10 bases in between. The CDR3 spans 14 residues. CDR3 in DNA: TGTGCCAGCAGTTACTCGGGAGGAGCAAATGAGCAGTTCTTC. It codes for CASSYSGGANEQFF.

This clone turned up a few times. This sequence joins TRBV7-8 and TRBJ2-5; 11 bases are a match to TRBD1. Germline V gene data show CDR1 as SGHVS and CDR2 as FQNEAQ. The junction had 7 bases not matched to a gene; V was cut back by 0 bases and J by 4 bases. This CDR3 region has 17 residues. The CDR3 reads CASSLAWGTGGAETQYF. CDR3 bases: TGTGCCAGCAGCTTAGCCTGGGGGACAGGGGGGGCAGAGACCCAGTACTTC.

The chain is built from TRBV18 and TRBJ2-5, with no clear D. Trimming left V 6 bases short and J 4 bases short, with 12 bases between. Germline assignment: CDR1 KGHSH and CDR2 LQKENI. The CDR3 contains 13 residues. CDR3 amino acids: CASSSGERETQYF. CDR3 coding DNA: TGTGCCAGCTCGTCCGGAGAGAGAGAGACCCAGTACTTC.

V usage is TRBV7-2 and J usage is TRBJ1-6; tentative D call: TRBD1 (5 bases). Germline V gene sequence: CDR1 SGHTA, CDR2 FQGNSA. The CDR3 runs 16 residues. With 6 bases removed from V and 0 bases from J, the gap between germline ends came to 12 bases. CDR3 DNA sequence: TGTGCCAGCAGACGAGACAGTCTCTCCTATAATTCACCCCTCCACTTT. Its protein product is CASRRDSLSYNSPLHF.

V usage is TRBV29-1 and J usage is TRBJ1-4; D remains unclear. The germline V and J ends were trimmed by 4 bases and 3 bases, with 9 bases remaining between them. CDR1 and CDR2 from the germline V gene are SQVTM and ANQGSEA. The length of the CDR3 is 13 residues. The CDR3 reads CSVVLPANEKLFF. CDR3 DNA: TGCAGCGTTGTGTTACCAGCTAATGAAAAACTGTTTTTT.

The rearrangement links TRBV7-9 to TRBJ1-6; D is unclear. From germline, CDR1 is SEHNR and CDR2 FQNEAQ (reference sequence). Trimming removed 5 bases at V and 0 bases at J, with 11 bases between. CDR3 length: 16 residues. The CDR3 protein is CASSVGRSSYNSPLHF. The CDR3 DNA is TGTGCCAGCAGCGTAGGACGGAGCTCCTATAATTCACCCCTCCACTTT.

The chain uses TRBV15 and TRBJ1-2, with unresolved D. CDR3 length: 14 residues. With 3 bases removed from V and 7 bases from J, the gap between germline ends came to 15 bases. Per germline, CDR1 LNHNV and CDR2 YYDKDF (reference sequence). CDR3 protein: CATSRPISGGGYTF. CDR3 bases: TGTGCCACCAGCAGGCCAATTTCGGGAGGTGGCTACACCTTC.

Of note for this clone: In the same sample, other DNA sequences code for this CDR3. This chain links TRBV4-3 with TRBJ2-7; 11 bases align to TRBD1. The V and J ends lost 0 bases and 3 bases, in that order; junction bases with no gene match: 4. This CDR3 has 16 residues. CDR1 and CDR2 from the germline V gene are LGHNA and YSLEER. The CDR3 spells CASSQDSGTGGYEQYF. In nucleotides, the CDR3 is TGCGCCAGCAGCCAAGACTCCGGGACAGGGGGCTACGAGCAGTACTTC.

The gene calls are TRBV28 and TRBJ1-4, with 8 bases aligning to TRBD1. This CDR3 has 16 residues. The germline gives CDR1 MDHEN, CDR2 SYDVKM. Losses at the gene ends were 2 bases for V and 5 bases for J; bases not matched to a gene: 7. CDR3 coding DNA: TGTGCCAGCAGTTTACCCGGACAGGGATTAAATGAAAAACTGTTTTTT. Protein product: CASSLPGQGLNEKLFF.

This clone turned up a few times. CDR3 coding DNA: TGTGCCACTGGACAGTCAGTGGCCAACGTCCTGACTTTC. This sequence encodes CATGQSVANVLTF. This chain joins TRBV6-5 and TRBJ2-6; D is perhaps TRBD1 (6 bases). CDR3 size: 13 residues. V lost 10 bases, J lost 6 bases, and 13 bases lay in between. The V gene's germline CDR1 is MNHEY and CDR2 SVGAGI.

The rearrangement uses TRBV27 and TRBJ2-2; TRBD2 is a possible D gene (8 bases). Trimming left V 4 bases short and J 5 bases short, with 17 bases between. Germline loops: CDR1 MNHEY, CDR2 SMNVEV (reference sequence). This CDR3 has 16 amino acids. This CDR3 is CASSSTGTSETGELFF. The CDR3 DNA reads TGTGCCAGCAGTTCGACAGGGACTAGTGAGACCGGGGAGCTGTTTTTT.

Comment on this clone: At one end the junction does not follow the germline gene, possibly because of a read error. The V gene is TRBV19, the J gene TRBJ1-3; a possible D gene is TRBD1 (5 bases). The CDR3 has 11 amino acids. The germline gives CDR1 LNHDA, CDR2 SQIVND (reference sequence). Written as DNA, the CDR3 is TGTGCCAGTAGTATGGGGCAGGGTAATCATTTT. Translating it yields CASSMGQGNHF.

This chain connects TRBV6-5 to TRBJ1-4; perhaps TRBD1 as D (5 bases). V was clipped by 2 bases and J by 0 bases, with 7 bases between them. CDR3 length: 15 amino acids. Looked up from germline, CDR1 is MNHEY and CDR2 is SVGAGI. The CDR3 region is CASSYDSTTNEKLFF. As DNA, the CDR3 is TGTGCCAGCAGTTACGACAGCACAACTAATGAAAAACTGTTTTTT.

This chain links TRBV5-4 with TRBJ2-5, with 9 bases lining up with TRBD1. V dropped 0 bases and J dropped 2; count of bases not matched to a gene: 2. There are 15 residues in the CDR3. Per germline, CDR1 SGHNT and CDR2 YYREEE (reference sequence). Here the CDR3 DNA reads TGTGCCAGCAGCTTGGTCGGGACAGGGCAAGAGACCCAGTACTTC. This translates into CASSLVGTGQETQYF.